This T cell receptor beta chain is from a study of cytomegalovirus exposure and HLA in healthy donors. Study summary: Both the approximately 120 validation repertoires and the approximately 670 first-cohort repertoires used the same platform, as reported by a later analysis.

This clone occurred once. What it binds is not known. Germline values: CDR1 MNHEY, CDR2 SMNVEV (reference sequence). This CDR3 region has 14 residues. V trimming: 6 bases; J trimming: 7 bases; junction bases outside the gene matches: 11. General study results and limits: It was found in a later analysis that first-cohort TCR clusters tended to co-occur in the 130 or so validation repertoires.

Measured with immunoSEQ multiplex PCR; TCRdb has only the in-frame clones, and not every one. The repertoire has more than 95,000 clones, roughly nine tenths of them found once; the top ten carry roughly 4%. The donors were members of the roughly 120-subject validation cohort (separate from the approximately 650-subject first cohort). Sequencing was performed on PBMCs. This sequence originates from a woman between 18 and 30 years old in good health and CMV-seropositive. V is TRBV27 and J is TRBJ2-7; TRBD1 aligns across 8 bases. DNA of the CDR3: TGTGCCAGCAGCCCGGGACAGGCTACGGGGGAGCAGTACTTC. Translation: CASSPGQATGEQYF.